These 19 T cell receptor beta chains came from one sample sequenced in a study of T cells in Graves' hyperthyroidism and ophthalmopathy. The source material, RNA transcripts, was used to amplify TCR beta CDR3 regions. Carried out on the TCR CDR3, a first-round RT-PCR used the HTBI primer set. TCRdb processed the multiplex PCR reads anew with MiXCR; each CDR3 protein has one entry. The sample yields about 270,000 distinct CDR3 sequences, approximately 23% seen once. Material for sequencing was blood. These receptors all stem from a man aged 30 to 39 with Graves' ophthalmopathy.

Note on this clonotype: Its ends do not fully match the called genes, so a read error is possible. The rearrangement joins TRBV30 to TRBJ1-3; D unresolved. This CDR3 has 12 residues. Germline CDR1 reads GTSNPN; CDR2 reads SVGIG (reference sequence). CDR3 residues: CAWRISGNTICF. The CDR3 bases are TGTGCCTGGAGAATCTCTGGAAACACCATATGTTTT.

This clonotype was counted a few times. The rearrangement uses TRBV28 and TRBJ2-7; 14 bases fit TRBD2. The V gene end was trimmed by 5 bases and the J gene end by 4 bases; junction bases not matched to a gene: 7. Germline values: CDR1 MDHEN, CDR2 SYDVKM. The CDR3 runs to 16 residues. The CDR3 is CASSPGTSGREYEQYF. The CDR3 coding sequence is TGTGCCAGCAGTCCCGGGACTAGCGGGAGAGAGTACGAGCAGTACTTC.

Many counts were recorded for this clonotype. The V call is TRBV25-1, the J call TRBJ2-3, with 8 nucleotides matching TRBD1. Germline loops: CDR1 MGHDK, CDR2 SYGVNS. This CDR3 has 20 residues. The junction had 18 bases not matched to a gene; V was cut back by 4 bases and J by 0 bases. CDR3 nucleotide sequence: TGTGCCAGCAGTGTACCCGTCGGGACAGGTGTATCAGAGAGCACAGATACGCAGTATTTT. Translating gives CASSVPVGTGVSESTDTQYF.

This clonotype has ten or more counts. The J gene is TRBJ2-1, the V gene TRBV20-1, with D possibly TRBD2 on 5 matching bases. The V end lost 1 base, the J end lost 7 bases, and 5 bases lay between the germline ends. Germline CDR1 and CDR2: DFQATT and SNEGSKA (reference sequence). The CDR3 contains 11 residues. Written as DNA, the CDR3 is TGCAGTGCTAGAGGAGGGAATGAGCAGTTCTTC. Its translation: CSARGGNEQFF.

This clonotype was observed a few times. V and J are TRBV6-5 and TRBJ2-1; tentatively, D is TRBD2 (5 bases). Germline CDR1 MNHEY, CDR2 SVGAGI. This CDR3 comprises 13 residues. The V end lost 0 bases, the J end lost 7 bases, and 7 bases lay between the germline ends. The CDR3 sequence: CASSYSGANEQFF. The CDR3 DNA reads TGTGCCAGCAGTTACTCGGGAGCGAATGAGCAGTTCTTC.

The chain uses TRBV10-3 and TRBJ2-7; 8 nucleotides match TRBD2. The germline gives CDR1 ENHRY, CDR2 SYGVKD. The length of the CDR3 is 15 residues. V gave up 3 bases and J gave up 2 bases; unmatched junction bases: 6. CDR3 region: CAISDNERGTYEQYF. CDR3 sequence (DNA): TGTGCCATCAGTGACAATGAGCGGGGGACCTACGAGCAGTACTTC.

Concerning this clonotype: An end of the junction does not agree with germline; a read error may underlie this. The CDR3 loop reads CANSFGTGYGYTF. CDR3 bases: TGCGCCAACAGCTTCGGGACAGGGTATGGCTACACCTTC. The genes are TRBV5-1 and TRBJ1-2; 9 nucleotides align to TRBD1. Germline loops: CDR1 SGHRS, CDR2 YFSETQ. The CDR3 consists of 13 residues.

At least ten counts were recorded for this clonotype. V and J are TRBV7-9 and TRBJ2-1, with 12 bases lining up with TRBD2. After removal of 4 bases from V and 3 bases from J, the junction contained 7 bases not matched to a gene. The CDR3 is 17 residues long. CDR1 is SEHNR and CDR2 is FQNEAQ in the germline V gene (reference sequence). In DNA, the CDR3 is TGTGCCAGCAGCTCCCTACTAGCGGGAGGCTTCTACAATGAGCAGTTCTTC. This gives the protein CASSSLLAGGFYNEQFF.

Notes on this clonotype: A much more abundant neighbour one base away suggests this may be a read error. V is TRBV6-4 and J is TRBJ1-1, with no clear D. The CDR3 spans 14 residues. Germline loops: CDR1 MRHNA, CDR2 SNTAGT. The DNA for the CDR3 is TGTGCCGGCAGTGTTACCACGTTGAACACTGAAGCTTTCTTT. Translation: CAGSVTTLNTEAFF.

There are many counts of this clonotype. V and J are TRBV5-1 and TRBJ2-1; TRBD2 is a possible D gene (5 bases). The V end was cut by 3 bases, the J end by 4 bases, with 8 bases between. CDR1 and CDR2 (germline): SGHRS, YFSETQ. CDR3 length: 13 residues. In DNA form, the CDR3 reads TGCGCCAGCAGCTCCCCGGGGTACAATGAGCAGTTCTTC. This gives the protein CASSSPGYNEQFF. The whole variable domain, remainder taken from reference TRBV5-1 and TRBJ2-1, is KAGVTQTPRYLIKTRGQQVTLSCSPISGHRSVSWYQQTPGQGLQFLFEYFSETQRNKGNFPGRFSGRQFSNSRSEMNVSTLELGDSALYLCASSSPGYNEQFFGPGTRLTVL.

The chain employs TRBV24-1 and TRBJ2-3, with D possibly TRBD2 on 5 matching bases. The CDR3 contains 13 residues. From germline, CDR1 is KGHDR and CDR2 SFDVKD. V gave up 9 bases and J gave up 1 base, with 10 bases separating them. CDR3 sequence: CATSIGGTDTQYF. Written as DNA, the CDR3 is TGTGCCACCTCGATCGGGGGCACAGATACGCAGTATTTT.

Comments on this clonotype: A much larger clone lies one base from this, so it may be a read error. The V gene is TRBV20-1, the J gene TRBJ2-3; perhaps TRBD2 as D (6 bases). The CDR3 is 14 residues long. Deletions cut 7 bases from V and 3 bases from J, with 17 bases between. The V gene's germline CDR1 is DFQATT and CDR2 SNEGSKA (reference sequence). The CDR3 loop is CSVPRELGTDTQYF. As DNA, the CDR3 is TGCAGTGTCCCCCGGGAGCTTGGAACAGATACGCAGTATTTT.

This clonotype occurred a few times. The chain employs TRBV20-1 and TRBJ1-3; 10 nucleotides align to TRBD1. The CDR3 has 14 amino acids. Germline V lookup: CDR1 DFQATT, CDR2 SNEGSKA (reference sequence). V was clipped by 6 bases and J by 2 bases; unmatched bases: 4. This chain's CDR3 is CSAPTGGTGNTIYF. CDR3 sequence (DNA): TGCAGTGCCCCGACAGGGGGCACTGGAAACACCATATATTTT.

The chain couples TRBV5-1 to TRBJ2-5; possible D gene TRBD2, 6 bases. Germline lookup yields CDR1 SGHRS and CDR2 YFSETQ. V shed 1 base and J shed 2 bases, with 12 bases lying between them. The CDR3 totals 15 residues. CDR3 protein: CASSLRGGLQETQYF. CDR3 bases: TGCGCCAGCAGCTTGAGGGGAGGTTTACAAGAGACCCAGTACTTC.

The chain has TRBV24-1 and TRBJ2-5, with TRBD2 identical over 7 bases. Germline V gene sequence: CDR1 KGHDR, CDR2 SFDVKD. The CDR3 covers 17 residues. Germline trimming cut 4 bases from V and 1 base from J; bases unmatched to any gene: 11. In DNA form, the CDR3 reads TGTGCCACCAGTGACCCCGGGCGGGAGAGGATCCAAGAGACCCAGTACTTC. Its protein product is CATSDPGRERIQETQYF.

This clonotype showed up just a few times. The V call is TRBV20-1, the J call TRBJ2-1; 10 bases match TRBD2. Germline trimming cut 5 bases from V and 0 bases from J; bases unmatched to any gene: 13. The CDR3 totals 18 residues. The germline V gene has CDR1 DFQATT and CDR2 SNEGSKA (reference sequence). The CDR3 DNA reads TGCAGTGCTCTACCCCTAGCGGGAGCCCCCCCCTCCTACAATGAGCAGTTCTTC. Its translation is CSALPLAGAPPSYNEQFF.

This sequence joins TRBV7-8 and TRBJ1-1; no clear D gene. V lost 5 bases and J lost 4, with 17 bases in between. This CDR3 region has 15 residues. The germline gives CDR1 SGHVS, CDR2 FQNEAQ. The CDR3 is CASSPPTGMGTEAFF. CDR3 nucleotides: TGTGCCAGCAGCCCCCCAACGGGGATGGGCACTGAAGCTTTCTTT.

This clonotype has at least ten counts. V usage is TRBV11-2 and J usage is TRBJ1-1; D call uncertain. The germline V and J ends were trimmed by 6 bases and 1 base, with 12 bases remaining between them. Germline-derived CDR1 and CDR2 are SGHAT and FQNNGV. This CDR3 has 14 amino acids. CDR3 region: CASSRGPGNTEAFF. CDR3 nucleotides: TGTGCCAGCAGTCGAGGACCGGGGAACACTGAAGCTTTCTTT.

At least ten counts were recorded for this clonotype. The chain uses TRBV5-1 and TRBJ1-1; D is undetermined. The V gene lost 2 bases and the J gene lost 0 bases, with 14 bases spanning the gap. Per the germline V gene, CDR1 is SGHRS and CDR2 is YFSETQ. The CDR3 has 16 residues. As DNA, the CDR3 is TGCGCCAGCAGCTTCGATGGGATTGGAGTGAACACTGAAGCTTTCTTT. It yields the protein CASSFDGIGVNTEAFF.